This TCR beta chain was captured by sequencing in a study of cytomegalovirus exposure and HLA in healthy donors. Use of 60 Vbeta and 13 Jbeta primers characterized the PCR. Assay used: immunoSEQ multiplex PCR; TCRdb lists only in-frame clones, some missing. The data contain roughly 130,000 clones, approximately 65% of them singletons. With 3 bases removed from V and 7 bases from J, the gap between germline ends came to 15 bases. Germline loops: CDR1 MDHEN, CDR2 SYDVKM. This CDR3 contains 15 residues. This chain uses TRBV28 with TRBJ1-4; D might be TRBD1 (6 bases). The clonotype comes from a man younger than 35 in good health and CMV-seronegative. Sequenced material: PBMCs. The CDR3 loop is CASSFVQGLGEKLFF. DNA for the CDR3: TGTGCCAGCAGTTTTGTTCAGGGGCTAGGTGAAAAACTGTTTTTT.